This passage covers 11 T cell receptor beta chains from one sample sequenced in a study of blood T cell repertoires in COVID-19. Method: immunoSEQ multiplex PCR; TCRdb's copy keeps in-frame clones and lacks some. The data hold 70,000 to 95,000 clones, with around four fifths observed a single time. The sequenced sample consisted of peripheral blood. These receptors came from a woman aged 55-69 years with acute or convalescent COVID-19.

This chain links TRBV7-2 with TRBJ1-3; D gene uncertain. The CDR3 length is 16 residues. Germline V CDR1 and CDR2: SGHTA, FQGNSA. The germline V and J ends were trimmed by 5 bases and 4 bases, with 18 bases remaining between them. The DNA of the CDR3 is TGTGCCAGCAGCCCCGGCCAACGGGGAGGGGGAAACACCATATATTTT. This translates into CASSPGQRGGGNTIYF.

The chain links TRBV27 to TRBJ1-4; tentative D call: TRBD1 (5 bases). Trimming took 6 bases from V and 8 from J, leaving 13 bases between them. CDR3 length equals 13 residues. The germline V gene has CDR1 MNHEY and CDR2 SMNVEV (reference sequence). CDR3 in DNA: TGTGCCAGCAGACCACCGTGGACAGAAAAACTGTTTTTT. This sequence encodes CASRPPWTEKLFF.

This clone came up once. This chain's CDR3 is CAISDDRGTNSPLHF. CDR3 in DNA: TGTGCCATCAGCGATGACAGGGGGACCAATTCACCCCTCCACTTT. The chain has TRBV10-3 and TRBJ1-6; 9 bases agree with TRBD1. The CDR3 sequence is 15 residues long. In germline, CDR1 is ENHRY, CDR2 SYGVKD. V was clipped by 6 bases and J by 7 bases; unmatched bases: 7.

V gene TRBV7-2 combines with J gene TRBJ2-7; D unresolved. Germline-derived CDR1 and CDR2 are SGHTA and FQGNSA. Trimming stripped 4 bases from V and 2 bases from J, with 9 bases between. This CDR3 spans 13 amino acids. The CDR3 nucleotides are TGTGCCAGCAGCTCCAGAGGAACCTACGAGCAGTACTTC. It translates to CASSSRGTYEQYF.

The rearrangement uses TRBV6-5 and TRBJ2-7, with a tentative D call TRBD1 (6 bases). Germline loops: CDR1 MNHEY, CDR2 SVGAGI. CDR3 length: 13 amino acids. Trimming removed 6 bases at V and 3 bases at J, with 12 bases between. This CDR3 is CASRRTGYYEQYF. DNA of the CDR3: TGTGCCAGCAGACGAACAGGGTACTACGAGCAGTACTTC.

This clone turned up a few times. The chain carries TRBV5-1 and TRBJ1-4; 7 bases are a match to TRBD1. CDR1 is SGHRS, CDR2 YFSETQ, per germline. Trimming took 5 bases from V and 0 from J; bases not matched to a gene: 4. This CDR3 comprises 15 residues. The CDR3 nucleotides are TGCGCCAGCAGGCTGACAGGGACAACTAATGAAAAACTGTTTTTT. Its protein is CASRLTGTTNEKLFF.

The V call is TRBV7-2, the J call TRBJ1-2, with D maybe TRBD1 (5 bases). Germline CDR1 reads SGHTA; CDR2 reads FQGNSA. This CDR3 is built from 14 residues. Trimming left V 5 bases short and J 0 bases short, with 10 bases between. The CDR3 DNA sequence: TGTGCCAGCAGCATAACGACAGCTAACTATGGCTACACCTTC. As protein: CASSITTANYGYTF.

The CDR3 loop reads CASSEYGRTGELFF. CDR3 nucleotides: TGTGCCAGCAGTGAATATGGGAGGACCGGGGAGCTGTTTTTT. This chain connects TRBV6-1 to TRBJ2-2, with a weak D call TRBD2 (6 bases). V lost 2 bases and J 5 bases, leaving 9 bases between the germline ends. The germline CDR1 and CDR2 sequences are MNHNS and SASEGT. This CDR3 is built from 14 residues.

J is TRBJ1-4 and V is TRBV6-6; 10 nucleotides align to TRBD1. The V gene's germline CDR1 is MNHNY and CDR2 SVGAGI (reference sequence). V lost 5 bases and J lost 6; bases outside the gene matches: 3. The CDR3 consists of 14 residues. The CDR3: CASSDGTGDEKLFF. CDR3 nucleotide sequence: TGTGCCAGCAGTGACGGGACAGGGGATGAAAAACTGTTTTTT.

The rearrangement joins TRBV3-1 (or the pseudogene TRBV3-2) to TRBJ1-4; the D gene is possibly TRBD1 (6 bases). The V gene's germline CDR1 is LGHDT and CDR2 YNNKEL (reference sequence). V shed 1 base and J shed 7 bases, with 7 bases lying between them. This CDR3 comprises 13 residues. DNA of the CDR3: TGTGCCAGCAGCCAAGGGACAGTTGAAAAACTGTTTTTT. Protein product: CASSQGTVEKLFF.

The chain is built from TRBV28 and TRBJ1-2; the D is unclear. V dropped 7 bases and J dropped 7 bases, with 19 bases sitting between them. CDR1 MDHEN and CDR2 SYDVKM come from the germline V gene. The CDR3 runs 14 residues. The CDR3 loop reads CASIGGQVSGGYTF. CDR3 coding DNA: TGTGCCAGCATTGGAGGGCAGGTCTCGGGTGGCTACACCTTC.